This paragraph covers one T cell receptor beta chain sequence. The source of the sample is a study of OX40 agonist ivuxolimab in advanced cancers. Study-level background: At doses from 0.01 to 10 mg/kg, patients were given intravenous ivuxolimab every 2 weeks. The dose-escalation cohort had hepatocellular carcinoma, melanoma, renal cell or head and neck cancer.

Germline CDR1 SGHDT, CDR2 YYEEEE. This CDR3 contains 17 residues. The V end was cut by 0 bases, the J end by 6 bases, with 21 bases between. Any history of autoimmune disease or systemic immunosuppression disqualified patients. Clones were read by immunoSEQ multiplex PCR, and TCRdb kept only the in-frame ones, dropping some. This sample has around 51,000 clones, with roughly 86% found just once. The chain is built from TRBV5-6 and TRBJ1-2; D is perhaps TRBD1 (6 bases). The sequences come from CD4+ or CD8+ T cells sorted from blood, collected in a trial of the OX40 agonist ivuxolimab. The clonotype comes from an adult with an advanced solid tumor such as melanoma, head and neck, liver or kidney cancer. In DNA, the CDR3 is TGTGCCAGCAGCTTGGTGGGGGGCTACGAGACGAAAAATGGCTACACCTTC. This codes for CASSLVGGYETKNGYTF.